The 29 T cell receptor beta chains reported below all come from one sample, sequenced in a study of human T cells and chemical hapten exposure. TCRdb used MiXCR to reprocess the RACE reads, holding one entry per CDR3 protein. The repertoire holds about 74,000 distinct CDR3 sequences, with about 31% as singletons. Described time point: patch test 1, 2 weeks after DPC sensitization. Treatment here: therapeutic diphenylcyclopropenone sensitization with weekly scalp DPC. The material was whole blood, obtained in connection with sensitization to the hapten diphenylcyclopropenone (DPC). The receptors stem from a man aged 40-49 years with alopecia areata. Some clones in this sample may be carry-over from other donors' samples.

This clonotype was counted only a few times. The chain recombines TRBV7-3 with TRBJ2-1, with a tentative D call TRBD2 (6 bases). The CDR3 contains 19 residues. Germline loops: CDR1 SGHTA, CDR2 FQGTGA. Trimming pared 0 bases from V and 6 bases from J, leaving 24 bases between. Here the CDR3 DNA reads TGTGCCAGCAGCTTAACAAGAGGTGGGAGGCGCCCCGGCTCCAATGAGCAGTTCTTC. Translated: CASSLTRGGRRPGSNEQFF. The full variable domain, in which reference TRBV7-3 and TRBJ2-1 provide the parts outside the CDR3, is GAGVSQTPSNKVTEKGKYVELRCDPISGHTALYWYRQSLGQGPEFLIYFQGTGAADDSGLPNDRFFAVRPEGSVSTLKIQRTERGDSAVYLCASSLTRGGRRPGSNEQFFGPGTRLTVL.

This clonotype came up a few times. The V gene is TRBV25-1, the J gene TRBJ1-6, with D possibly matching TRBD1 (6 bases). This CDR3 has 15 residues. Trimming took 1 base from V and 7 from J, leaving 11 bases between them. Germline-derived CDR1 and CDR2 are MGHDK and SYGVNS. CDR3 nucleotides: TGTGCCAGCAGTGAATCTGGCCAGGGGAATTCACCCCTCCACTTT. Translation: CASSESGQGNSPLHF.

The genes are TRBV10-2 and TRBJ2-3, with TRBD1 matching over 9 bases. Germline loops: CDR1 WSHSY, CDR2 SAAADI. The CDR3 totals 13 residues. V was pared by 7 bases and J by 4 bases, with 3 bases of the junction left unmatched. CDR3 in amino acids: CASKGQGPDTQYF. CDR3 DNA sequence: TGCGCCAGCAAGGGACAGGGCCCAGATACGCAGTATTTT.

The sample holds a few counts of this clonotype. This chain links TRBV3-1 with TRBJ2-3; D is undetermined. The CDR3 is 13 amino acids. Germline V lookup: CDR1 LGHDT, CDR2 YNNKEL (reference sequence). Trimming pared 0 bases from V and 8 bases from J, leaving 9 bases between. CDR3 nucleotides: TGTGCCAGCAGCCAAGACCTAGGACCTACGCAGTATTTT. This encodes CASSQDLGPTQYF.

This clonotype was seen more than once but under ten times. The gene calls are TRBV3-1 and TRBJ2-4; 10 bases fit TRBD2. CDR1 LGHDT and CDR2 YNNKEL come from the germline V gene (reference sequence). V was clipped by 2 bases and J by 7 bases; unmatched bases: 2. This CDR3 region has 14 residues. CDR3 in amino acids: CASSQLGLANIQYF. CDR3 coding DNA: TGTGCCAGCAGCCAACTGGGACTAGCGAACATTCAGTACTTC.

J is TRBJ2-5 and V is TRBV7-2; D is possibly TRBD1 or TRBD2 (5 bases each). The CDR3 loop spans 14 amino acids. Germline V gene lookup returns CDR1 SGHTA and CDR2 FQGNSA. The germline V and J ends were trimmed by 5 bases and 1 base, with 11 bases remaining between them. The CDR3 protein is CASSKPGPQETQYF. The CDR3 coding sequence is TGTGCCAGCAGCAAGCCGGGACCCCAAGAGACCCAGTACTTC.

The J gene is TRBJ2-2, the V gene TRBV10-2, with 10 bases lining up with TRBD1. CDR3 length: 16 amino acids. Germline V gene lookup returns CDR1 WSHSY and CDR2 SAAADI. Trimming removed 6 bases from V and 2 bases from J; junction bases left unmatched: 6. The CDR3 DNA reads as TGCGCCAGCAGGGGACGGACAGGGGGTAACACCGGGGAGCTGTTTTTT. This encodes CASRGRTGGNTGELFF.

The chain has TRBV28 and TRBJ2-2, with 9 bases lining up with TRBD2. In germline, CDR1 is MDHEN, CDR2 SYDVKM. The CDR3 consists of 15 residues. The J segment lost 1 base and the V segment lost 9 bases, leaving 6 bases of the junction unmatched. The CDR3 region is CASYQAGGNTGELFF. In nucleotides, the CDR3 is TGTGCCAGTTATCAAGCGGGAGGGAACACCGGGGAGCTGTTTTTT.

V usage is TRBV3-1 and J usage is TRBJ1-6; 11 bases are shared with TRBD1. V was clipped by 4 bases and J by 8 bases; unmatched bases: 1. CDR3 length equals 14 residues. Germline lookup yields CDR1 LGHDT and CDR2 YNNKEL (reference sequence). The CDR3 DNA reads TGTGCCAGCAGCCTGGACAGGGGGCATTCACCCCTCCACTTT. Protein product: CASSLDRGHSPLHF.

The CDR3 DNA reads TGTGCCAGCAGCAAGGGTAGAGAAGCTTTCTTT. As protein: CASSKGREAFF. This chain links TRBV21-1 with TRBJ1-1. TRBV21-1 has pseudogene status. The CDR3 is 11 amino acids.

This clonotype was detected only a few times. The V call is TRBV19, the J call TRBJ2-7, with TRBD1 matching 9 bases. CDR3 length: 15 residues. CDR1 and CDR2 from the germline V gene are LNHDA and SQIVND (reference sequence). The J segment lost 4 bases and the V segment lost 3 bases, leaving 7 bases of the junction unmatched. CDR3 DNA sequence: TGTGCCAGTAGTATCGGATCGGGACAGGGTTACGAGCAGTACTTC. Translation: CASSIGSGQGYEQYF.

In this sample, this clonotype turned up a few times. The V call is TRBV6-5, the J call TRBJ2-7; 10 bases match TRBD2. The V and J ends lost 2 bases and 2 bases, in that order; junction bases with no gene match: 3. CDR3 length: 15 amino acids. Germline V lookup: CDR1 MNHEY, CDR2 SVGAGI. This CDR3 reads CASSYQAGGPYEQYF. Here the CDR3 DNA reads TGTGCCAGCAGTTACCAAGCGGGAGGGCCCTACGAGCAGTACTTC.

V usage is TRBV5-1 and J usage is TRBJ2-5; 11 positions agree with TRBD2. V lost 0 bases to trimming and J lost 2 bases; unmatched junction nucleotides: 3. Germline V gene sequence: CDR1 SGHRS, CDR2 YFSETQ. The CDR3 has 16 amino acids. DNA of the CDR3: TGCGCCAGCAGCTTGGCGGGGACTAGCGGACAAGAGACCCAGTACTTC. This translates into CASSLAGTSGQETQYF.

This clonotype turned up a few times. The chain recombines TRBV5-4 with TRBJ1-1, with 7 bases fitting TRBD1. The CDR3 sequence is 15 residues long. Trimming removed 3 bases from V and 9 bases from J; junction bases left unmatched: 14. Germline V gene data show CDR1 as SGHNT and CDR2 as YYREEE (reference sequence). The CDR3 region has the DNA TGTGCCAGCAGCTCCGACAGGGAGGTTGGGCAGAAAGCTTTCTTT. This translates into CASSSDREVGQKAFF.

The CDR3 region is CASSLSALAGGLPDTQYF. In DNA, the CDR3 is TGTGCCAGCAGTTTATCCGCCCTAGCGGGAGGATTACCAGATACGCAGTATTTT. The chain is built from TRBV28 and TRBJ2-3, with 11 bases identical to TRBD2. This CDR3 is built from 18 residues. CDR1 is MDHEN and CDR2 is SYDVKM in the germline V gene. V gave up 1 base and J gave up 4 bases; unmatched junction bases: 10. The full variable domain, its missing parts supplied by reference TRBV28 and TRBJ2-3, is DVKVTQSSRYLVKRTGEKVFLECVQDMDHENMFWYRQDPGLGLRLIYFSYDVKMKEKGDIPEGYSVSREKKERFSLILESASTNQTSMYLCASSLSALAGGLPDTQYFGPGTRLTVL.

This clonotype was recorded a few times. This chain joins TRBV28 and TRBJ2-5, with 7 bases fitting TRBD1. The CDR3 consists of 14 residues. Germline-derived CDR1 and CDR2 are MDHEN and SYDVKM. V was clipped by 3 bases and J by 2 bases; unmatched bases: 3. The CDR3 coding sequence is TGTGCCAGCAGTTTGGCCAGGGGGCAAGAGACCCAGTACTTC. Translating gives CASSLARGQETQYF.

This clonotype was picked up a small number of times. The chain recombines TRBV29-1 with TRBJ2-5; TRBD1 agrees at 8 bases. Germline CDR1 is SQVTM and CDR2 is ANQGSEA. The V and J ends lost 7 bases and 5 bases, in that order; junction bases with no gene match: 6. The CDR3 consists of 12 residues. CDR3 DNA sequence: TGCAGCGGCGGACAGGGCTCGGAGACCCAGTACTTC. This gives the protein CSGGQGSETQYF. Using reference TRBV29-1 and TRBJ2-5 for the parts outside the CDR3, the full variable domain is SAVISQKPSRDICQRGTSLTIQCQVDSQVTMMFWYRQQPGQSLTLIATANQGSEATYESGFVIDKFPISRPNLTFSTLTVSNMSPEDSSIYLCSGGQGSETQYFGPGTRLLVL.

This clonotype turned up a few times. The genes are TRBV20-1 and TRBJ2-5; possible D gene TRBD2, 6 bases. The CDR3 loop spans 16 amino acids. V lost 6 bases and J 5 bases, leaving 25 bases between the germline ends. Germline CDR1 and CDR2: DFQATT and SNEGSKA (reference sequence). CDR3 in amino acids: CSANTGTQIPPETQYF. CDR3 bases: TGCAGTGCCAACACCGGGACTCAAATACCGCCGGAGACCCAGTACTTC.

This chain uses TRBV7-3 with TRBJ2-1; D is perhaps TRBD1 (5 bases). The CDR3 runs 16 residues. The V end lost 5 bases, the J end lost 0 bases, and 14 bases lay between the germline ends. Germline lookup yields CDR1 SGHTA and CDR2 FQGTGA. The DNA of the CDR3 is TGTGCCAGCAGCCCCCTAGGGGTGAGCTCCTACAATGAGCAGTTCTTC. The encoded protein is CASSPLGVSSYNEQFF.

This chain joins TRBV24-1 and TRBJ2-2, with D unclear. V was shortened by 5 bases and J by 3 bases, with 9 bases between the two germline ends. Germline assignment: CDR1 KGHDR and CDR2 SFDVKD. The CDR3 contains 14 residues. The chain's CDR3 is CATSASSDTGELFF. CDR3 coding DNA: TGTGCCACCAGTGCTTCCTCGGACACCGGGGAGCTGTTTTTT.

The sample holds a few counts of this clonotype. The chain uses TRBV20-1 and TRBJ2-2; D is possibly TRBD2 (5 bases). Germline CDR1 reads DFQATT; CDR2 reads SNEGSKA (reference sequence). CDR3 length: 17 amino acids. Trimming pared 0 bases from V and 0 bases from J, leaving 14 bases between. The CDR3 protein is CSARDNGLASNTGELFF. The CDR3 nucleotides are TGCAGTGCTAGAGATAATGGCCTAGCCTCGAACACCGGGGAGCTGTTTTTT.

The chain couples TRBV6-2 or TRBV6-3 to TRBJ2-7, with D perhaps assigned TRBD1 or TRBD2 (5 bases each). Germline lookup yields CDR1 MNHEY and CDR2 SVGEGT. CDR3 length: 15 amino acids. V gave up 2 bases and J gave up 4 bases, with 15 bases separating them. The CDR3: CASSYPDWGGYEQYF. CDR3 DNA sequence: TGTGCCAGCAGTTACCCTGATTGGGGCGGGTACGAGCAGTACTTC.

A few counts support this clonotype. The rearrangement links TRBV20-1 to TRBJ2-2; either TRBD1 or TRBD2 may fit D (5 bases each). CDR1 and CDR2 from the germline V gene are DFQATT and SNEGSKA (reference sequence). Trimming stripped 3 bases from V and 1 base from J, with 12 bases between. This CDR3 spans 15 amino acids. The CDR3 DNA sequence: TGCAGTGCTAGTCGAGGGGCGCAGAACACCGGGGAGCTGTTTTTT. The encoded protein is CSASRGAQNTGELFF.

This clonotype occurred a few times. V gene TRBV11-2 combines with J gene TRBJ2-7, with a weak D call TRBD1 (6 bases). Germline V gene sequence: CDR1 SGHAT, CDR2 FQNNGV. This CDR3 is 15 amino acids long. V was shortened by 3 bases and J by 0 bases, with 12 bases between the two germline ends. CDR3 bases: TGTGCCAGCAGCTTCCAGGGGTCGGGCTCCTACGAGCAGTACTTC. Encoded protein: CASSFQGSGSYEQYF. The complete variable domain, with remaining parts taken from reference TRBV11-2 and TRBJ2-7, reads EAGVAQSPRYKIIEKRQSVAFWCNPISGHATLYWYQQILGQGPKLLIQFQNNGVVDDSQLPKDRFSAERLKGVDSTLKIQPAKLEDSAVYLCASSFQGSGSYEQYFGPGTRLTVT.

The gene calls are TRBV5-1 and TRBJ2-1, with 8 bases matching TRBD1. Germline V CDR1 and CDR2: SGHRS, YFSETQ. This CDR3 comprises 15 residues. The V segment lost 5 bases and the J segment 2 bases; nucleotides outside the gene matches: 6. The CDR3 nucleotides are TGCGCCAGCAGGCTCGACAGGGGAGCCTACAATGAGCAGTTCTTC. Translated, it gives CASRLDRGAYNEQFF.

The chain is built from TRBV6-6 and TRBJ2-2; D is undetermined. The germline gives CDR1 MNHNY, CDR2 SVGAGI (reference sequence). This CDR3 spans 16 amino acids. The V gene lost 6 bases and the J gene lost 3 bases, with 17 bases spanning the gap. The CDR3 nucleotides are TGTGCCAGCAGGCTTCCCCGTGGGGTCGACACCGGGGAGCTGTTTTTT. Encoded protein: CASRLPRGVDTGELFF.

This clonotype was recorded a few times. The gene calls are TRBV28 and TRBJ2-1, with D possibly TRBD1 on 6 matching bases. The CDR3 contains 16 residues. CDR1 is MDHEN and CDR2 is SYDVKM in the germline V gene. The V end lost 5 bases, the J end lost 0 bases, and 14 bases lay between the germline ends. CDR3 protein: CASSVTTGTSYNEQFF. As DNA, the CDR3 is TGTGCCAGCAGTGTAACGACAGGCACCTCCTACAATGAGCAGTTCTTC.

V gene TRBV29-1 combines with J gene TRBJ2-2; 8 nucleotides agree with TRBD1. The CDR3 covers 13 residues. Germline V gives CDR1 SQVTM, CDR2 ANQGSEA. Germline trimming cut 6 bases from V and 5 bases from J; bases unmatched to any gene: 5. The CDR3 region has the DNA TGCAGCGTGGACAGGGATCCGACCGGGGAGCTGTTTTTT. Protein product: CSVDRDPTGELFF.

This clonotype was counted between two and nine times. The chain uses TRBV6-2 or TRBV6-3 and TRBJ2-3; D is undetermined. V was trimmed by 3 bases and J by 0 bases, leaving 7 bases between them. Germline V CDR1 and CDR2: MNHEY, SVGEGT. The CDR3 spans 14 residues. This chain's CDR3 is CASSYLGSTDTQYF. In DNA, the CDR3 is TGTGCCAGCAGTTATCTCGGGAGCACAGATACGCAGTATTTT.